This TCR beta chain was recorded in a study of blood T cell repertoires in COVID-19. Turning to the study itself: Italy, Spain and the United States were the sources of the convalescent and acute COVID-19 samples. T cells, B-cell-depleted T cells, or PBMCs provided the cDNA or gDNA that served as material.

The CDR3 is made up of 15 amino acids. With 4 bases removed from V and 5 bases from J, the gap between germline ends came to 18 bases. Per the germline V gene, CDR1 is SGHRS and CDR2 is YFSETQ. Study processing details: Amplification of reference gene primers provided the estimated nucleated cell counts. Method: immunoSEQ multiplex PCR; TCRdb's copy keeps in-frame clones and lacks some. The V and J calls and clone size come from that table; D and trimming were worked out from the DNA. The table records approximately 210,000 clones, less than 90% of them present only once. The origin of this receptor is a man aged 40-49 years with active or convalescent COVID-19. Source material: peripheral blood. This chain links TRBV5-1 with TRBJ2-5, with D tentatively TRBD1 (5 bases). The CDR3 is CASSPGGQTWETQYF. The CDR3 DNA is TGCGCCAGCAGCCCCGGCGGACAAACCTGGGAGACCCAGTACTTC.